The 20 T cell receptor beta chains below all came from one sample that was sequenced in a study of blood T cell repertoires in COVID-19. Here immunoSEQ multiplex PCR was the method, and the copy in TCRdb shows in-frame clones only, minus some. This sample has about 200,000 clones, with 75% to 90% found just once. The material sequenced was peripheral blood. Receptor source: a man aged 35 to 55 with acute or convalescent COVID-19.

The J gene is TRBJ1-2, the V gene TRBV28; 7 bases agree with TRBD1. This CDR3 is built from 12 residues. Germline-derived CDR1 and CDR2 are MDHEN and SYDVKM. J gave up 6 bases and V 5 bases, and 3 bases lay outside the gene matches. In DNA form, the CDR3 reads TGTGCCAGCAGTACCACAGGGGATGGCTACACCTTC. Its protein is CASSTTGDGYTF.

The chain combines TRBV29-1 with TRBJ1-1; 10 nucleotides line up with TRBD1. CDR1 SQVTM and CDR2 ANQGSEA come from the germline V gene. This CDR3 has 13 residues. V was clipped by 6 bases and J by 7 bases; unmatched bases: 8. The CDR3 DNA reads TGCAGCGTGGCCGAGGGACAGGGGATTGAAGCTTTCTTT. Translation gives CSVAEGQGIEAFF.

This sequence joins TRBV7-6 and TRBJ2-5, with 12 bases identical to TRBD1. With 3 bases clipped from V and 6 bases from J, the junction kept 2 bases outside the gene matches. This CDR3 contains 14 residues. Germline-derived CDR1 and CDR2 are SGHVS and FNYEAQ. As DNA, the CDR3 is TGTGCCAGCAGCTTGGGACAGGGGGCGAAGACCCAGTACTTC. It specifies CASSLGQGAKTQYF.

This chain joins TRBV11-2 and TRBJ1-5, with a weak D call TRBD1 (6 bases). CDR3 length equals 15 residues. V was shortened by 1 base and J by 2 bases, with 9 bases between the two germline ends. Germline loops: CDR1 SGHAT, CDR2 FQNNGV. DNA for the CDR3: TGTGCCAGCAGCTTAGGGGCAGGGGGCAATCAGCCCCAGCATTTT. Encoded protein: CASSLGAGGNQPQHF.

V is TRBV7-2 and J is TRBJ2-7; 12 nucleotides match TRBD2. CDR1 SGHTA and CDR2 FQGNSA come from the germline V gene. J gave up 1 base and V 5 bases, and 6 bases lay outside the gene matches. This CDR3 is 16 amino acids long. In DNA, the CDR3 is TGTGCCAGCAGCCCCGGACTAGCGGGATTGTCCTACGAGCAGTACTTC. Protein sequence: CASSPGLAGLSYEQYF.

The V gene is TRBV25-1, the J gene TRBJ2-3; a possible D gene is TRBD2 (5 bases). Germline V CDR1 and CDR2: MGHDK, SYGVNS. This CDR3 has 16 residues. V lost 4 bases, J lost 2 bases, and 16 bases lay in between. CDR3 in amino acids: CASSGSGTEATDTQYF. The CDR3 nucleotides are TGTGCCAGCAGTGGAAGTGGCACGGAGGCCACAGATACGCAGTATTTT.

This chain uses TRBV7-2 with TRBJ2-5; D unresolved. Trimming cost V 5 bases and J 7 bases, with 8 bases left between them. The CDR3 extends over 11 amino acids. Looked up from germline, CDR1 is SGHTA and CDR2 is FQGNSA. The CDR3: CASSPTGTQYF. The CDR3 DNA sequence: TGTGCCAGCAGCCCCACGGGGACCCAGTACTTC.

The V gene is TRBV11-2, the J gene TRBJ2-3; 11 bases are a match to TRBD2. The CDR3 has 14 amino acids. V dropped 5 bases and J dropped 6; count of bases not matched to a gene: 4. Germline V gene lookup returns CDR1 SGHAT and CDR2 FQNNGV. CDR3 protein: CASSPGTSGDTQYF. In nucleotides, the CDR3 is TGTGCCAGCAGCCCAGGGACTAGCGGCGATACGCAGTATTTT.

The genes are TRBV6-5 and TRBJ1-3; 7 nucleotides agree with TRBD1. Trimming took 2 bases from V and 0 from J; bases not matched to a gene: 4. The CDR3 spans 16 residues. CDR1 and CDR2 (germline): MNHEY, SVGAGI. The CDR3 protein is CASSYRQGYSGNTIYF. The CDR3 DNA follows: TGTGCCAGCAGTTACCGACAGGGCTACTCTGGAAACACCATATATTTT.

This chain uses TRBV19 with TRBJ1-5; D gene uncertain. The germline CDR1 and CDR2 sequences are LNHDA and SQIVND (reference sequence). V lost 1 base, J lost 0 bases, and 7 bases lay in between. The CDR3 has 15 amino acids. For the CDR3, the DNA is TGTGCCAGTAGTATAGGAGAGGTTAGCAATCAGCCCCAGCATTTT. This translates into CASSIGEVSNQPQHF.

This clone has just one count. Germline is not matched at one junction end, which may reflect a read error. The chain couples TRBV19 to TRBJ2-5; TRBD2 matches 7 bases. CDR3 length equals 13 residues. Per germline, CDR1 LNHDA and CDR2 SQIVND (reference sequence). CDR3: CASSPGLRESQYF. In DNA, the CDR3 is TGTGCCAGTAGCCCGGGACTGCGGGAGAGCCAGTACTTC. The full variable domain, its missing parts supplied by reference TRBV19 and TRBJ2-5, is DGGITQSPKYLFRKEGQNVTLSCEQNLNHDAMYWYRQDPGQGLRLIYYSQIVNDFQKGDIAEGYSVSREKKESFPLTVTSAQKNPTAFYLCASSPGLRESQYFGPGTRLLVL.

The chain is built from TRBV19 and TRBJ1-1, with D hard to call. Looked up from germline, CDR1 is LNHDA and CDR2 is SQIVND (reference sequence). Trimming shortened V by 5 bases and J by 5 bases, and 12 bases separated the two germline ends. The CDR3 totals 13 residues. CDR3 sequence (DNA): TGTGCCAGTAGTCCGGCAGGCGATACTGAAGCTTTCTTT. Its protein is CASSPAGDTEAFF. Drawing the rest from reference TRBV19 and TRBJ1-1, the complete variable domain is DGGITQSPKYLFRKEGQNVTLSCEQNLNHDAMYWYRQDPGQGLRLIYYSQIVNDFQKGDIAEGYSVSREKKESFPLTVTSAQKNPTAFYLCASSPAGDTEAFFGQGTRLTVV.

The chain joins TRBV25-1 to TRBJ2-7; 8 bases are a match to TRBD2. CDR1 and CDR2 from the germline V gene are MGHDK and SYGVNS. The CDR3 runs 14 residues. The V and J ends lost 1 base and 6 bases, in that order; junction bases with no gene match: 5. In DNA, the CDR3 is TGTGCCAGCAGTGAATCGGGGGGGCGCGGCGAGCAGTACTTC. As protein: CASSESGGRGEQYF.

The chain combines TRBV6-2 or TRBV6-3 with TRBJ2-7; D remains ambiguous. Trimming shortened V by 4 bases and J by 3 bases, and 7 bases separated the two germline ends. Germline-derived CDR1 and CDR2 are MNHEY and SVGEGT. The CDR3 has 12 amino acids. The CDR3 region is CASSSSYYEQYF. The DNA of the CDR3 is TGTGCCAGCAGTTCCTCTTACTACGAGCAGTACTTC.

The genes are TRBV28 and TRBJ1-2; D is perhaps TRBD1 (5 bases). Germline CDR1 is MDHEN and CDR2 is SYDVKM. Trimming took off 3 bases at V and 5 bases at J, with 19 bases between the two ends. This CDR3 region has 16 residues. CDR3 in DNA: TGTGCCAGCAGTTTCGGTAGTTACAGAAAGGGGTATGGCTACACCTTC. Encoded protein: CASSFGSYRKGYGYTF.

This sequence joins TRBV19 and TRBJ1-5, with 8 bases that match TRBD1. The CDR3 is 16 residues long. V lost 3 bases to trimming and J lost 6 bases; unmatched junction nucleotides: 10. Germline V lookup: CDR1 LNHDA, CDR2 SQIVND (reference sequence). Here the CDR3 reads CASSIRGGTGGQPQHF. CDR3 coding DNA: TGTGCCAGTAGTATTAGGGGCGGGACAGGCGGTCAGCCCCAGCATTTT.

This clone has a single count. The chain recombines TRBV6-1 with TRBJ2-7; D possibly corresponds to TRBD2 (6 bases). Germline CDR1 MNHNS, CDR2 SASEGT. CDR3 size: 15 residues. Trimming cost V 1 base and J 4 bases, with 14 bases left between them. In DNA form, the CDR3 reads TGTGCCAGCAGTGAAGGTTGGAGGGCGGCGTACGAGCAGTACTTC. Translation gives CASSEGWRAAYEQYF.

The CDR3 here is CASSADISLGNEQFF. The CDR3 nucleotides read TGTGCCAGCAGCGCCGACATATCGTTGGGCAATGAGCAGTTCTTC. The V gene is TRBV9, the J gene TRBJ2-1; D ambiguous. CDR3 length equals 15 residues. Trimming took off 3 bases at V and 6 bases at J, with 16 bases between the two ends. Looked up from germline, CDR1 is SGDLS and CDR2 is YYNGEE.

The chain links TRBV5-6 to TRBJ1-4; 8 bases agree with TRBD1. Per the germline V gene, CDR1 is SGHDT and CDR2 is YYEEEE. Trimming took 3 bases from V and 7 from J; bases not matched to a gene: 17. The CDR3 is 18 amino acids. CDR3 nucleotides: TGTGCCAGCAGCTCTCTCACAAGACAGGGGATAATCGGTGAAAAACTGTTTTTT. Translated, it gives CASSSLTRQGIIGEKLFF.

The chain links TRBV7-9 to TRBJ1-2; unclear D gene. The germline V and J ends were trimmed by 4 bases and 3 bases, with 9 bases remaining between them. CDR1 is SEHNR and CDR2 is FQNEAQ in the germline V gene (reference sequence). The CDR3 extends over 13 amino acids. CDR3 amino acids: CASSSPRDYGYTF. CDR3 bases: TGTGCCAGCAGCTCTCCGAGGGACTATGGCTACACCTTC.